The clone carrying this T cell receptor (beta chain) was picked up a small number of times. Its antigen is unidentified. RNA transcripts served as the template for amplifying TCR beta CDR3 regions. The primer set for the first-round RT-PCR of the TCR CDR3 was HTBI. TCRdb re-analysed the multiplex PCR reads in MiXCR, keeping a single row per CDR3 protein. The data contain more than 450,000 distinct CDR3 sequences, just under 20% of them seen just once; the ten biggest clones take up 45% to 50%. Germline CDR1 is MGHRA and CDR2 is YSYEKL. Between the trimmed V and J ends, which lost 1 base and 1 base, there was a span of 25 bases. CDR3 length equals 20 residues. The sample is drawn from a study of T cells in Graves' hyperthyroidism and ophthalmopathy. Overall study findings and caveats: From stable hyperthyroidism, ophthalmopathy was set apart by a 13 V-J model. Most expanded thyroid clonotypes above 0.001 recurred in blood.

The diagnostic basis comprised clinical symptoms, serum thyroxine and TRAb, thyroid ultrasound and orbital computed tomography. The receptor comes from a man aged 40-49 years with Graves' ophthalmopathy. The chain joins TRBV4-1 to TRBJ1-1, with D possibly being TRBD1 (5 bases). The sequencing input was blood. CDR3 bases: TGCGCCAGCAGCCAAGCGATCGTTTTATTGGGGGGACTACAGAACACTGAAGCTTTCTTT. It encodes CASSQAIVLLGGLQNTEAFF.